The sequence of this T cell receptor (beta chain) was determined in a study of blood T cell repertoires in COVID-19 (dated by TCRdb to the early 2020s). The study in broad terms: Collaborator samples came from the United States, Italy and Spain and covered acute and convalescent phases of COVID-19. A de-identified subject ID, COVID-19 status, age in years and sex were almost always included in the sample metadata. Deeply sampled blood TCRbeta repertoires from subjects exposed to, actively infected with, or recovered from COVID-19 were included in the dataset. Samples came from the ongoing ImmuneRACE study (first 160 participants) plus 1,254 subjects from 6 global collaborators. A freely available public database, intended as a resource for researchers studying the immune response to SARS-CoV-2, is where the repertoires were released. The prospective study material was composed of cDNA or gDNA derived from T cells, B-cell-depleted T cells, or PBMCs. HLA class I and class II types, where available, came from metadata supplied by the sample provider rather than from assay-based typing. The research as a whole found: Clinical and demographic metadata were provided uncurated, with the amount varying by source and participant.

V was cut back by 6 bases and J by 5 bases, leaving a gap of 16 bases between them. The CDR3 sequence holds 14 residues, the cysteine and phenylalanine included. CDR3 DNA only is kept here, 42 bases in frame from base 1. In the germline V gene (reference sequence), CDR1 corresponds to MNHNY and CDR2 to SVGAGI. The immunoSEQ Assay, a bias-controlled multiplex PCR, was used to amplify TCRbeta CDR3 regions from genomic DNA. Turning to the authors' computational methods: The number of nucleated cells in each sample was estimated from the amplification of reference gene primers within the assay. To quantify the absolute abundance of each unique TCRbeta CDR3 rearrangement, sequence reads were collapsed and filtered. For each sample, productive Simpson clonality was calculated by taking the square root of Simpson's diversity index across productive rearrangements. This immuneACCESS table, as held by TCRdb, lists in-frame sequences with V and J called but not all clones. Of the missing ones, under half trace to an unresolved V gene in checked studies; the others have no known cause. D and trimming come from the DNA, and the V and J calls and clone size come from that table. The sample table shows over 200,000 clones, and roughly four fifths are seen once. The ten largest clones take up approximately 8.1% of the sample.

The collaborating institutions used their own protocols to collect whole blood in K2EDTA tubes. For TCRbeta analysis, collaborators shipped samples as frozen whole blood, isolated PBMCs, or DNA extracted from either of those sample types. This clone was detected once. No antigen is known for it. No much larger clonotype is one base removed from it; base qualities were not supplied. The receptor comes from a woman between 45 and 65 years old with active or convalescent COVID-19. The sequenced sample was peripheral blood. The receptor chain draws on TRBV6-6 and TRBJ1-1; tentative D gene TRBD1, with 5 bases matching. The CDR3 protein: CASRPGGSETEAFF. The sequenced DNA is TGTGCCAGCAGACCCGGGGGGAGTGAGACTGAAGCTTTCTTT.